The 5 T cell receptor beta chains below were found in one sample sequenced in a study of blood T cells in healthy people across ages. A second PCR, run for about 7 to 12 cycles, used a sample-barcoded 5' primer plus a J-beta primer mix. TCRdb itself ran the 5' RACE reads through MiXCR, one entry per CDR3 protein. The sample shows roughly 1,800,000 distinct CDR3 sequences, just under 50% of them seen only once. Sequencing was carried out using blood. The receptors shown here come from a woman aged 40-49 years in good health.

This rearrangement joins TRBV29-1 to TRBJ1-2; perhaps TRBD1 as D (5 bases). Germline CDR1 SQVTM, CDR2 ANQGSEA. Trimming left V 6 bases short and J 1 base short, with 12 bases between. This CDR3 contains 13 residues. The CDR3 protein is CSVGDGLNYGYTF. In DNA form, the CDR3 reads TGCAGCGTGGGGGACGGACTTAACTATGGCTACACCTTC.

The chain links TRBV10-3 to TRBJ2-5; 8 nucleotides agree with TRBD1. From germline, CDR1 is ENHRY and CDR2 SYGVKD. The V and J ends lost 6 bases and 4 bases, in that order; junction bases with no gene match: 10. The CDR3 has 15 residues. The DNA for the CDR3 is TGTGCCATCAGCTCGACAGGGGAACTTGTAGAGACCCAGTACTTC. It yields the protein CAISSTGELVETQYF.

The V and J genes are TRBV4-3 and TRBJ2-5; D not resolved. This CDR3 spans 15 amino acids. Trimming cost V 1 base and J 11 bases, with 20 bases left between them. Germline V lookup: CDR1 LGHNA, CDR2 YSLEER. CDR3 region: CASSQVSQVPNEQYF. The CDR3 region has the DNA TGCGCCAGCAGCCAAGTCAGTCAGGTTCCCAATGAGCAGTACTTC.

V is TRBV13 and J is TRBJ2-3; D may correspond to TRBD1 or TRBD2 (5 bases each). There are 19 residues in the CDR3. In germline, CDR1 is PRHDT, CDR2 FYEKMQ (reference sequence). V was cut by 1 base and J by 0 bases, with 20 bases left in between. CDR3 sequence: CASSLVSGDLGRSTDTQYF. The DNA for the CDR3 is TGTGCCAGCAGCTTAGTTTCTGGGGACCTGGGACGGAGCACAGATACGCAGTATTTT.

The CDR3 spells CASSGSGASSYNEQFF. As DNA, the CDR3 is TGTGCCAGCAGCGGTAGCGGGGCGAGCTCCTACAATGAGCAGTTCTTC. The J gene is TRBJ2-1, the V gene TRBV9, with TRBD2 matching 8 bases. Germline lookup yields CDR1 SGDLS and CDR2 YYNGEE. V lost 3 bases, J lost 0 bases, and 5 bases stayed unmatched. The CDR3 loop spans 16 amino acids. Complete variable domain (other parts from reference TRBV9 and TRBJ2-1): DSGVTQTPKHLITATGQRVTLRCSPRSGDLSVYWYQQSLDQGLQFLIQYYNGEERAKGNILERFSAQQFPDLHSELNLSSLELGDSALYFCASSGSGASSYNEQFFGPGTRLTVL.